Below, 16 T cell receptor beta chains from the same sample are listed, as sequenced in a study of T cells after yellow fever vaccination (dated by TCRdb to about 2019). The method was 5' RACE. The instrument given in TCRdb is Illumina NovaSeq 6000. The raw public data were reprocessed by TCRdb itself: fastp quality trimming at Q25, MiXCR clonotype calling, in-frame beta chains only. Each entry is one CDR3 protein sequence, shown with its most common DNA and genes. The sample data list fewer than 350,000 distinct CDR3 sequences, and 4% to 5.5% of these were observed just once. Clones ranked in the top ten supply roughly a fifth of the sample. The intended sense of this specimen's treatment or condition label: live attenuated yellow fever vaccine strain. Sequenced material: PBMCs, taken 15 days after the yellow fever booster vaccination. These receptors originate from a man between 18 and 29 years old who received the YFV17D yellow fever vaccine.

In this sample, this clonotype turned up a few times. This chain uses TRBV7-2 with TRBJ2-5; TRBD2 aligns across 9 bases. This CDR3 comprises 16 residues. Trimming took 2 bases from V and 2 from J; bases not matched to a gene: 6. From germline, CDR1 is SGHTA and CDR2 FQGNSA. Written as DNA, the CDR3 is TGTGCCAGCAGCTTATCGCTAGCGGGGAGTCAAGAGACCCAGTACTTC. It codes for CASSLSLAGSQETQYF.

This clonotype was observed a few times. J is TRBJ2-3 and V is TRBV5-5; 7 bases are a match to TRBD2. Per germline, CDR1 SGHKS and CDR2 YYEKEE (reference sequence). V was pared by 3 bases and J by 1 base, with 8 bases of the junction left unmatched. CDR3 length equals 16 residues. CDR3 coding DNA: TGTGCCAGCAGCTCTCCGGTGAGCGGGGGCACAGATACGCAGTATTTT. As protein: CASSSPVSGGTDTQYF.

The gene calls are TRBV29-1 and TRBJ2-3; D not resolved. Trimming removed 7 bases at V and 6 bases at J, with 2 bases between. Germline CDR1 and CDR2: SQVTM and ANQGSEA. CDR3 length equals 8 residues. The CDR3 region is CSADTQYF. CDR3 bases: TGCAGCGCCGATACGCAGTATTTT.

This clonotype was observed many times. Sequence at one end of the junction differs from germline and may be a read error. J is TRBJ2-5 and V is TRBV7-7, with 12 nucleotides matching TRBD2. The CDR3 covers 16 residues. Looked up from germline, CDR1 is SSHAT and CDR2 is FNYEAQ (reference sequence). As DNA, the CDR3 is TGTGCTAGCAGCTCAGGGACTAGCGGGTACCAAGAGACCCAGTACTTC. Translating it yields CASSSGTSGYQETQYF.

At least ten counts were recorded for this clonotype. The V call is TRBV7-2, the J call TRBJ2-7; 10 nucleotides agree with TRBD2. The CDR3 totals 15 residues. The germline V gene encodes CDR1 SGHTA and CDR2 FQGNSA. Trimming at V came to 4 bases and at J to 3 bases, leaving 6 bases not matched to a gene. CDR3 region: CASSSTSGAFYEQYF. DNA for the CDR3: TGTGCCAGCAGCTCAACTAGCGGGGCTTTCTACGAGCAGTACTTC.

This clonotype was picked up many times. The chain links TRBV6-2 or TRBV6-3 to TRBJ2-1; D remains unclear. The CDR3 sequence is 12 residues long. V lost 2 bases and J 6 bases, leaving 5 bases between the germline ends. CDR1 is MNHEY and CDR2 is SVGEGT in the germline V gene. The CDR3 DNA reads TGTGCCAGCAGTTACGTCTCCAATGAGCAGTTCTTC. Its protein product is CASSYVSNEQFF.

The CDR3 loop is CATSRDRGANEKLFF. CDR3 DNA: TGTGCCACCAGCAGAGATCGGGGCGCGAATGAAAAACTGTTTTTT. V usage is TRBV15 and J usage is TRBJ1-4, with a possible D match to TRBD1 (5 bases). The germline gives CDR1 LNHNV, CDR2 YYDKDF (reference sequence). The ends were cut back, 0 bases at V and 5 bases at J, with 10 bases in the middle. CDR3 size: 15 residues.

This clonotype was detected many times. The chain links TRBV20-1 to TRBJ2-1; either TRBD1 or TRBD2 may supply D (6 bases each). The CDR3 is made up of 15 amino acids. Germline CDR1 and CDR2: DFQATT and SNEGSKA (reference sequence). V lost 6 bases, J lost 0 bases, and 15 bases lay in between. The CDR3 sequence: CSAPRGSGSYNEQFF. The CDR3 bases are TGCAGTGCGCCCAGGGGTAGCGGCTCCTACAATGAGCAGTTCTTC.

The chain employs TRBV28 and TRBJ2-7; D possibly uses TRBD1 or TRBD2 (5 bases each). The CDR3 has 17 amino acids. V was trimmed by 4 bases and J by 0 bases, leaving 19 bases between them. The V gene's germline CDR1 is MDHEN and CDR2 SYDVKM. CDR3 sequence (DNA): TGTGCCAGCAGTTCCTCCCTGGGTAGGGACGGCTCCTACGAGCAGTACGTC. This translates into CASSSSLGRDGSYEQYV.

This clonotype showed up just a few times. V is TRBV11-1 and J is TRBJ2-1; D is uncertain. Germline V gene lookup returns CDR1 SGHAT and CDR2 FQDESV (reference sequence). V was pared by 5 bases and J by 0 bases, with 26 bases between. This CDR3 comprises 20 residues. CDR3 DNA sequence: TGTGCCAGCAGCCCCATCGCGCGGTGGGGTCCCGAGAGCTCCTACAATGAGCAGTTCTTC. Translating it yields CASSPIARWGPESSYNEQFF.

In its sample, this clonotype was seen many times. This chain joins TRBV5-1 and TRBJ1-1; 9 bases are a match to TRBD1. This CDR3 has 15 residues. Germline V lookup: CDR1 SGHRS, CDR2 YFSETQ. V gave up 4 bases and J gave up 1 base; unmatched junction bases: 5. CDR3 residues: CASSEQGAANTEAFF. The CDR3, as DNA: TGCGCCAGCAGCGAACAGGGGGCGGCGAACACTGAAGCTTTCTTT.

The J gene is TRBJ1-1, the V gene TRBV6-5; 7 nucleotides agree with TRBD1. Germline V gives CDR1 MNHEY, CDR2 SVGAGI. The CDR3 is 13 amino acids. With 9 bases clipped from V and 1 base from J, the junction kept 5 bases outside the gene matches. The CDR3 DNA sequence: TGTGCCAGTCACAGGGGAAAGAACACTGAAGCTTTCTTT. It specifies CASHRGKNTEAFF.

This clonotype was picked up a small number of times. The chain is built from TRBV5-1 and TRBJ1-2; 11 bases map to TRBD1. The V gene's germline CDR1 is SGHRS and CDR2 YFSETQ. The CDR3 totals 14 residues. V lost 4 bases to trimming and J lost 6 bases; unmatched junction nucleotides: 5. In DNA form, the CDR3 reads TGCGCCAGCAGCCAGGACAGGGGGCAGGATGGCTACACCTTC. It translates to CASSQDRGQDGYTF.

This clonotype was seen once. The V and J genes are TRBV5-4 and TRBJ1-4; D not resolved. The V end lost 4 bases, the J end lost 4 bases, and 8 bases lay between the germline ends. CDR1 is SGHNT and CDR2 is YYREEE in the germline V gene (reference sequence). The CDR3 sequence is 13 residues long. DNA of the CDR3: TGTGCCAGCAGCACCGAATTTAATGAAAAACTGTTTTTT. This sequence encodes CASSTEFNEKLFF.

This clonotype has just a few counts. The chain couples TRBV12-3 or TRBV12-4 to TRBJ2-4, with 10 bases aligning to TRBD2. The V and J ends lost 1 base and 13 bases, in that order; junction bases with no gene match: 4. The CDR3 extends over 13 amino acids. In DNA, the CDR3 is TGTGCCAGCAGTTTAGTTCTAGCGGGGGCCCAGTACTTC. It yields the protein CASSLVLAGAQYF.

This clonotype was observed a handful of times. This chain connects TRBV6-1 to TRBJ1-2; a weak D match, TRBD1 (5 bases). The CDR3 loop spans 13 amino acids. With 6 bases removed from V and 4 bases from J, the gap between germline ends came to 12 bases. CDR1 is MNHNS and CDR2 is SASEGT in the germline V gene. The CDR3 loop is CASRGTVLYGYTF. Here the CDR3 DNA reads TGTGCCAGCAGGGGGACGGTTCTCTATGGCTACACCTTC.